This record looks at one T cell receptor beta chain sequence and its context. These data come from a study of chemoradiotherapy in HPV16-positive cancers. For the study at large: Candidate HPV-specific T-cell clones and common TCR motifs came from functional assays in a couple of HPV16-positive patients.

The germline V and J ends were trimmed by 3 bases and 7 bases, with 12 bases remaining between them. CDR3 size: 14 residues. Germline V gives CDR1 MNHNS, CDR2 SASEGT. The protocol was immunoSEQ multiplex PCR, while the TCRdb copy is restricted to in-frame clones and leaves out a portion. Counted here are some 32,000 clones, roughly 88% occurring once; the ten biggest clones make up 4.5% to 5.5%. The source is a human donor with HPV-associated anogenital cancer. The J gene is TRBJ1-4, the V gene TRBV6-1; possible D gene TRBD1, 5 bases. This material consisted of blood, taken from a patient who underwent chemoradiotherapy. The CDR3 reads CASSDGGVSEKLFF. The DNA of the CDR3 is TGTGCCAGCAGTGACGGGGGGGTTAGTGAAAAACTGTTTTTT.